Described below is a single T cell receptor (beta chain) sequence and its context. The data stem from a study of blood T cell repertoires in COVID-19. Study information: The study drew acute and convalescent COVID-19 samples from the United States, Italy and Spain.

Germline V lookup: CDR1 SGHRS, CDR2 YFSETQ. Trimming removed 0 bases at V and 10 bases at J, with 11 bases between. The CDR3 length is 14 residues. In the source study's methods: Estimation of nucleated cell counts relied on the amplification of reference gene primers. Measured with immunoSEQ multiplex PCR; TCRdb has only the in-frame clones, and not every one. The V and J calls and the clone size are those of that table, but D and trimming were determined from the DNA. This table holds about 100,000 clones, 70% to 90% found once. The receptor was isolated from a human donor in a cohort sampled during active COVID-19. The sequenced material came from peripheral blood. V is TRBV5-1 and J is TRBJ1-6; TRBD1 is a possible D gene (5 bases). Here the CDR3 reads CASSLEGYRSPLHF. The CDR3 DNA follows: TGCGCCAGCAGCTTGGAGGGGTATCGCTCACCCCTCCACTTT.